This T cell receptor (beta chain) was found in a study of cytomegalovirus exposure and HLA in healthy donors. PCR was performed using 60 Vbeta and 13 Jbeta primers. Libraries were prepared by immunoSEQ multiplex PCR; TCRdb keeps only in-frame clonotypes and omits some of them. The sample yields tens of thousands of clones, about 70% seen once. With respect to this clone: The antigen remains unidentified.

General observations from the study: CMV serostatus stood as the only immune exposure information on hand. A later analysis linked a missense DCLRE1C variant to TCR beta V- and J-gene trimming.

The V gene's germline CDR1 is SGDLS and CDR2 YYNGEE. J lost 5 bases, V lost 3 bases, and 4 bases had no gene match. The CDR3 loop spans 15 amino acids. This clonotype was sampled from a woman under 40 in good health and CMV-seronegative. The source material was PBMCs. V usage is TRBV9 and J usage is TRBJ2-5; 13 bases map to TRBD2. The chain's CDR3 is CASSAGLAGVETQYF. The CDR3 coding sequence is TGTGCCAGCAGCGCCGGACTAGCGGGGGTGGAGACCCAGTACTTC. Full variable domain (rest looked up from reference TRBV9 and TRBJ2-5): DSGVTQTPKHLITATGQRVTLRCSPRSGDLSVYWYQQSLDQGLQFLIQYYNGEERAKGNILERFSAQQFPDLHSELNLSSLELGDSALYFCASSAGLAGVETQYFGPGTRLLVL.